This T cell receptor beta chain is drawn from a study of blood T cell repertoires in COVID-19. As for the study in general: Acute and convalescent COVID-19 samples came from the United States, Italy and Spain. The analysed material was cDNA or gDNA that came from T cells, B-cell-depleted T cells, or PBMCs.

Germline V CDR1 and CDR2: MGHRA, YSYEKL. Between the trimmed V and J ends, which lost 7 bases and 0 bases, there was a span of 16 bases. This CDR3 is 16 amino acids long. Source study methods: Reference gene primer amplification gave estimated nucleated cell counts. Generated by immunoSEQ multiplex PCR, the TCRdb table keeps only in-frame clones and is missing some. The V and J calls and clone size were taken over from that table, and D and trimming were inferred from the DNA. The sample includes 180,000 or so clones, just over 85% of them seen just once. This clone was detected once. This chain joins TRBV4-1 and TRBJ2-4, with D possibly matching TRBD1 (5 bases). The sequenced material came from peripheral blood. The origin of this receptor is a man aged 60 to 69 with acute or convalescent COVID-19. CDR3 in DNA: TGCGCCAGCAAAACCGGACACTATGGAGCCAAAAACATTCAGTACTTC. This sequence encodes CASKTGHYGAKNIQYF.